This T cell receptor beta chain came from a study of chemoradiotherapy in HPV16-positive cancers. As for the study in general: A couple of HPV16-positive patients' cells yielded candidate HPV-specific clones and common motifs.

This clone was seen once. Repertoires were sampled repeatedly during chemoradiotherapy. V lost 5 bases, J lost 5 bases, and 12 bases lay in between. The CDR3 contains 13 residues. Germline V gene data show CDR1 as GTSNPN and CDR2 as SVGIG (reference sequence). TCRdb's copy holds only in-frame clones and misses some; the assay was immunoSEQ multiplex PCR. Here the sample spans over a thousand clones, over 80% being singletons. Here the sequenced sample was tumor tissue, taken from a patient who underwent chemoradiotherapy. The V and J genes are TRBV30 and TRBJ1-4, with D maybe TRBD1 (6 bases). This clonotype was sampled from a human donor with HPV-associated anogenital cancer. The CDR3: CAWGRTANEKLFF. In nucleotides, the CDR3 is TGTGCCTGGGGCCGGACAGCGAATGAAAAACTGTTTTTT.